A single sample is the source of the 11 T cell receptor beta chains below, sequenced in a study of CD8 T cells in ankylosing spondylitis. TCRdb recomputed calls from the 5' RACE reads with MiXCR, one row per CDR3 protein. Of 7,500 or so distinct CDR3 sequences in the sample, around 8.7% were seen once. The sequenced sample consisted of blood, either unsorted or a sorted T cell fraction (not recorded which). These receptors all stem from a male donor with ankylosing spondylitis or in good health (not recorded which).

The table lists this clonotype with many counts. This chain uses TRBV9 with TRBJ2-1; the D call may be TRBD1 or TRBD2 (8 bases each). The germline V and J ends were trimmed by 2 bases and 2 bases, with 23 bases remaining between them. Germline loops: CDR1 SGDLS, CDR2 YYNGEE. The CDR3 is 19 residues long. Written as DNA, the CDR3 is TGTGCCAGCAGCGTCCAGGGGGCTTGGAGCGGGAGTCCCTACAATGAGCAGTTCTTC. This translates into CASSVQGAWSGSPYNEQFF.

In its sample, this clonotype ranks as medium-sized (0.01 to 0.1%). The chain uses TRBV9 and TRBJ2-1, with TRBD1 identical over 10 bases. Per the germline V gene, CDR1 is SGDLS and CDR2 is YYNGEE. The length of the CDR3 is 15 residues. Trimming removed 0 bases from V and 6 bases from J; junction bases left unmatched: 3. The CDR3 DNA follows: TGTGCCAGCAGCGTAGGACAGGGGGCGGGCAATGAGCAGTTCTTC. This encodes CASSVGQGAGNEQFF.

This clonotype was detected ten times or more. The J gene is TRBJ2-3, the V gene TRBV9; no clear D. Germline assignment: CDR1 SGDLS and CDR2 YYNGEE. Trimming cost V 0 bases and J 6 bases, with 17 bases left between them. The CDR3 loop spans 16 amino acids. This CDR3 reads CASSVEPVRRTDTQYF. Written as DNA, the CDR3 is TGTGCCAGCAGCGTAGAACCTGTACGACGGACCGATACGCAGTATTTT.

Many counts were recorded for this clonotype. This rearrangement joins TRBV9 to TRBJ2-3; unclear D gene. The ends were cut back, 4 bases at V and 2 bases at J, with 11 bases in the middle. CDR3 length: 14 residues. In germline, CDR1 is SGDLS, CDR2 YYNGEE. The CDR3 is CASSTDTLTDTQYF. As DNA, the CDR3 is TGTGCCAGCAGCACCGACACCCTCACAGATACGCAGTATTTT.

The J gene is TRBJ2-3, the V gene TRBV9; a weak D match, TRBD1 (6 bases). This CDR3 comprises 13 residues. Germline values: CDR1 SGDLS, CDR2 YYNGEE. V was trimmed by 3 bases and J by 4 bases, leaving 9 bases between them. CDR3 residues: CASSDRASDTQYF. Here the CDR3 DNA reads TGTGCCAGCAGCGACAGGGCCTCAGATACGCAGTATTTT.

The sample holds a few counts of this clonotype. The chain joins TRBV11-2 to TRBJ2-7; D assignment may be TRBD1 or TRBD2 (6 bases each). Germline loops: CDR1 SGHAT, CDR2 FQNNGV. The CDR3 loop spans 16 amino acids. V lost 8 bases to trimming and J lost 0 bases, with 20 bases between them. The CDR3 coding sequence is TGTGCCAGCCGTCCAGGTGGGGGGACAAGCTCCTACGAGCAGTACGTC. Translating it yields CASRPGGGTSSYEQYV.

This clonotype is medium-sized. V and J are TRBV9 and TRBJ2-2; 11 bases are shared with TRBD1. Germline V CDR1 and CDR2: SGDLS, YYNGEE. The CDR3 covers 17 residues. V gave up 3 bases and J gave up 4 bases; unmatched junction bases: 8. CDR3 coding DNA: TGTGCCAGCAGCGACGGACAGGGGGCCGCACGCACCGGGGAGCTGTTTTTT. It codes for CASSDGQGAARTGELFF.

This clonotype counts as medium-sized (0.01 to 0.1%). V and J are TRBV9 and TRBJ2-2, with 13 bases matching TRBD2. Trimming took 2 bases from V and 0 from J; bases not matched to a gene: 1. CDR1 is SGDLS and CDR2 is YYNGEE in the germline V gene. There are 17 residues in the CDR3. In DNA, the CDR3 is TGTGCCAGCAGCGTGGGGACTAGCGGGGCGAACACCGGGGAGCTGTTTTTT. Translating it yields CASSVGTSGANTGELFF.

This clonotype rates as medium-sized. This chain joins TRBV9 and TRBJ2-2; 12 positions agree with TRBD1. The CDR3 spans 17 residues. Germline assignment: CDR1 SGDLS and CDR2 YYNGEE. Trimming took 4 bases from V and 4 from J; bases not matched to a gene: 8. Written as DNA, the CDR3 is TGTGCCAGCAGCCTGGGGACAGGGGGCCGGAGCACCGGGGAGCTGTTTTTT. Its translation: CASSLGTGGRSTGELFF.

This clonotype has just a few counts. The rearrangement joins TRBV9 to TRBJ2-2; D uncertain. Germline values: CDR1 SGDLS, CDR2 YYNGEE. The CDR3 length is 15 residues. V gave up 4 bases and J gave up 0 bases, with 10 bases separating them. In nucleotides, the CDR3 is TGTGCCAGCAGCCCTTCGGGCCCGAACACCGGGGAGCTGTTTTTT. Its protein product is CASSPSGPNTGELFF.

The chain carries TRBV9 and TRBJ1-2; D is undetermined. Trimming removed 2 bases from V and 0 bases from J, with 11 bases in between. This CDR3 contains 15 residues. The germline CDR1 and CDR2 sequences are SGDLS and YYNGEE. The CDR3 nucleotides are TGTGCCAGCAGCGTGGGCATCGGCTCTAACTATGGCTACACCTTC. Its translation is CASSVGIGSNYGYTF. Full variable domain (outside the CDR3, taken from reference TRBV9 and TRBJ1-2): DSGVTQTPKHLITATGQRVTLRCSPRSGDLSVYWYQQSLDQGLQFLIQYYNGEERAKGNILERFSAQQFPDLHSELNLSSLELGDSALYFCASSVGIGSNYGYTFGSGTRLTVV.